A selection of T cell receptor beta chains follows, all from one sample in a study of T cell responses to AZD1222 COVID-19 vaccine. Method: immunoSEQ multiplex PCR; TCRdb's copy keeps in-frame clones and lacks some. The table includes 170,000 or so clones, 85% to 95% detected once. Sequencing used peripheral blood, obtained 28 days after the second dose of the MenACWY control vaccine. The receptor set was obtained from an adult who received the MenACWY meningococcal vaccine as a control. Each CDR3 is given with its conserved first and last residue. D genes are given only for firm matches. A clone size is listed for some rows: how often the clone was seen (once, few, many), or a class if it is expanded.

j_call v_call d_call clone_size cdr3_aa cdr3_nt
TRBJ2-3 TRBV5-1 TRBD2 . CASSYFSAGEGDTQYF TGCGCCAGCAGCTACTTCTCCGCGGGGGAAGGGGATACGCAGTATTTT
TRBJ2-5 TRBV7-2 . . CASSPYVGTQYF TGTGCCAGCAGCCCCTACGTAGGGACCCAGTACTTC
TRBJ2-2 TRBV3-1/TRBV3-2 . once CASSQGGRQNTGELFF TGTGCCAGCAGCCAGGGCGGGCGGCAAAACACCGGGGAGCTGTTTTTT
TRBJ1-6 TRBV5-1 TRBD1 . CASSARQGNSPLHF TGCGCCAGCAGCGCCAGACAGGGGAATTCACCCCTCCACTTT
TRBJ1-3 TRBV18 . . CASSPHPSGNTIYF TGTGCCAGCTCACCACACCCCTCTGGAAACACCATATATTTT
TRBJ2-5 TRBV3-1/TRBV3-2 . . CASSPNGPRETQYF TGTGCCAGCAGCCCAAACGGGCCTAGGGAGACCCAGTACTTC
TRBJ1-6 TRBV5-1 . . CASSAQPGQSDSPLHF TGCGCCAGCAGCGCCCAACCGGGACAATCAGATTCACCCCTCCACTTT
TRBJ2-5 TRBV5-1 TRBD2 . CASSLGSGGGETQYF TGCGCCAGCAGCTTGGGGTCAGGCGGGGGGGAGACCCAGTACTTC
TRBJ1-2 TRBV10-2 TRBD1 . CASSGQVDYGYTF TGCGCCAGCAGCGGACAGGTAGACTATGGCTACACCTTC
TRBJ1-2 TRBV12-3/TRBV12-4 TRBD1 . CASSLRGGGGYTF TGTGCCAGCAGTTTGCGAGGGGGCGGAGGCTACACCTTC
TRBJ1-2 TRBV4-3 . few CASSQGDGVNYGYTF TGCGCCAGCAGCCAAGGGGACGGGGTTAACTATGGCTACACCTTC
TRBJ2-3 TRBV18 . . CASSPLNTDTQYF TGTGCCAGCTCACCACTAAATACAGATACGCAGTATTTT
TRBJ1-2 TRBV25-1 . . CASSELGTRYNYGYTF TGTGCCAGCAGTGAATTAGGGACAAGGTATAACTATGGCTACACCTTC
TRBJ1-2 TRBV3-1/TRBV3-2 . . CASSQAVEGMGYTF TGTGCCAGCAGCCAAGCAGTGGAAGGGATGGGCTACACCTTC
TRBJ2-1 TRBV7-9 . . CASSLVKLGAEQFF TGTGCCAGCAGCTTAGTAAAGTTGGGAGCTGAGCAGTTCTTC
TRBJ1-2 TRBV20-1 . . CSASGGLNYGYTF TGCAGTGCTAGTGGCGGCTTAAACTATGGCTACACCTTC
TRBJ2-7 TRBV2 . . CASSSGTPFSEQYF TGTGCCAGCAGCTCCGGGACACCCTTCTCCGAGCAGTACTTC
TRBJ1-5 TRBV7-9 . . CASSFGQSWQPQHF TGTGCCAGCAGCTTTGGGCAGAGTTGGCAGCCCCAGCATTTT
TRBJ1-1 TRBV7-2 . . CASSFQGQNTEAFF TGTGCCAGCAGCTTCCAGGGTCAGAACACTGAAGCTTTCTTT
TRBJ2-7 TRBV20-1 TRBD1 . CSASIGGNYEQYF TGCAGTGCTAGTATAGGGGGCAACTACGAGCAGTACTTC
TRBJ2-2 TRBV29-1 . once CSDRDFDTGELFF TGCAGCGACCGGGACTTTGACACCGGGGAGCTGTTTTTT
TRBJ1-1 TRBV5-1 TRBD1 . CASSWGGTAEAFF TGCGCCAGCAGCTGGGGTGGGACAGCCGAAGCTTTCTTT